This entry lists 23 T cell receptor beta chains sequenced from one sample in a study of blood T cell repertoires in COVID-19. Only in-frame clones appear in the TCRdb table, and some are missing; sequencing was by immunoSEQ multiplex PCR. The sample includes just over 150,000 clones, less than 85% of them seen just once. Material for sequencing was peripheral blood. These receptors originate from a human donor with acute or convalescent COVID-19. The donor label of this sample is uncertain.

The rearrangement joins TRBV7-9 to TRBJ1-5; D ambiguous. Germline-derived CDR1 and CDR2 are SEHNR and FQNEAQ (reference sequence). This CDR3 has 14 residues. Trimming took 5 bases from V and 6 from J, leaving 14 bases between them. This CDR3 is CASSAGPRGQPQHF. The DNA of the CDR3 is TGTGCCAGCAGCGCCGGGCCTCGGGGTCAGCCCCAGCATTTT.

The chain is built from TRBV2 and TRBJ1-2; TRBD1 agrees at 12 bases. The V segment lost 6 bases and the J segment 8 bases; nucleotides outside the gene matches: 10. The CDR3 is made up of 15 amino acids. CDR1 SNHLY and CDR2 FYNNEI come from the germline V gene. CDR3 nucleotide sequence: TGTGCCAGCAGACCCCCGGGACAGGGGGCGGAGGGCTACACCTTC. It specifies CASRPPGQGAEGYTF.

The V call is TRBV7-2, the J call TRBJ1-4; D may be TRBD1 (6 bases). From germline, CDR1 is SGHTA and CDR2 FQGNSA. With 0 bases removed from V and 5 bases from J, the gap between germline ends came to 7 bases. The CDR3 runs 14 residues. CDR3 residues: CASSLAGGNEKLFF. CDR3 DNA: TGTGCCAGCAGCTTAGCAGGGGGAAATGAAAAACTGTTTTTT.

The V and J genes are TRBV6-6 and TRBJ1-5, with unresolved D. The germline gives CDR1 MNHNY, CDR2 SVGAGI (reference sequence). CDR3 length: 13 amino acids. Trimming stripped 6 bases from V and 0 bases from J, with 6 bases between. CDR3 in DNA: TGTGCCAGCAGATCTTTTAGCAATCAGCCCCAGCATTTT. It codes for CASRSFSNQPQHF.

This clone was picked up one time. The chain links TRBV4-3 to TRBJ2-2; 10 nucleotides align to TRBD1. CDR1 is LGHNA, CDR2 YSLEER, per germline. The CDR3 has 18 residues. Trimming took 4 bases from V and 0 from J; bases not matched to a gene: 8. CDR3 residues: CASSRGDRGGPNTGELFF. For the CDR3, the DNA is TGCGCCAGCAGCCGGGGGGACAGGGGAGGTCCGAACACCGGGGAGCTGTTTTTT.

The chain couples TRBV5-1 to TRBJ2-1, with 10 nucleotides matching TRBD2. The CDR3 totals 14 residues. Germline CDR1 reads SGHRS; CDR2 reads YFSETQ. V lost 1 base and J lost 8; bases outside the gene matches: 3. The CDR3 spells CASSLSGGAHEQFF. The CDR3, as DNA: TGCGCCAGCAGCTTGAGCGGGGGGGCCCATGAGCAGTTCTTC.

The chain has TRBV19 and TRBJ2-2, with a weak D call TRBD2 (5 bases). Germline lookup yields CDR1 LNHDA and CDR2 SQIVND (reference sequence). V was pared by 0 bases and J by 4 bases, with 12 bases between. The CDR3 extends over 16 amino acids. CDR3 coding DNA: TGTGCCAGTAGTATAGATCTAGCAGATACCACCGGGGAGCTGTTTTTT. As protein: CASSIDLADTTGELFF.

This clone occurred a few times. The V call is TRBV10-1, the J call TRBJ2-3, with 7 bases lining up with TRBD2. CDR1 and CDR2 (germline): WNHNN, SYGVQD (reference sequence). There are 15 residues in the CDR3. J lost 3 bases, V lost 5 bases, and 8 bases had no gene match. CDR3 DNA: TGCGCCAGCAGTTCGTCTAGCGGATTTACAGATACGCAGTATTTT. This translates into CASSSSSGFTDTQYF.

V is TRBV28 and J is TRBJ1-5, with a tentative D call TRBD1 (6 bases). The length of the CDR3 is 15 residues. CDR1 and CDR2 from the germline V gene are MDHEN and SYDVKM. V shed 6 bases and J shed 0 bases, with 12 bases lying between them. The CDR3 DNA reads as TGTGCCAGCAGATTCAGGGGTTATAGCAATCAGCCCCAGCATTTT. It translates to CASRFRGYSNQPQHF. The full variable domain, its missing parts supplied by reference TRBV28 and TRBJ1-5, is DVKVTQSSRYLVKRTGEKVFLECVQDMDHENMFWYRQDPGLGLRLIYFSYDVKMKEKGDIPEGYSVSREKKERFSLILESASTNQTSMYLCASRFRGYSNQPQHFGDGTRLSIL.

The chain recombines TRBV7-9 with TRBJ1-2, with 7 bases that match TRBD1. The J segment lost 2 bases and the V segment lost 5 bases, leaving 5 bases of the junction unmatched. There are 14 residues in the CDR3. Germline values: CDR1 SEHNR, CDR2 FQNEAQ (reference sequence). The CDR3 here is CASSRRTGNYGYTF. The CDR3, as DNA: TGTGCCAGCAGCAGAAGGACAGGCAACTATGGCTACACCTTC.

The CDR3 protein is CASSPQTSGGYEQYF. CDR3 coding DNA: TGTGCCAGCAGCCCCCAGACTAGCGGGGGCTACGAGCAGTACTTC. The chain has TRBV7-9 and TRBJ2-7; 12 bases fit TRBD2. The CDR3 loop spans 15 amino acids. V lost 5 bases and J lost 3; bases outside the gene matches: 5. Germline CDR1 and CDR2: SEHNR and FQNEAQ (reference sequence).

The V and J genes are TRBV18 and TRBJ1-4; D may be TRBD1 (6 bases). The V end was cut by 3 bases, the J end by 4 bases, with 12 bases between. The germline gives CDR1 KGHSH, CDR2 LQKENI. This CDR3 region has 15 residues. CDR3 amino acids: CASSPADRLNEKLFF. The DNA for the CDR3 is TGTGCCAGCTCACCCGCGGACAGACTTAATGAAAAACTGTTTTTT.

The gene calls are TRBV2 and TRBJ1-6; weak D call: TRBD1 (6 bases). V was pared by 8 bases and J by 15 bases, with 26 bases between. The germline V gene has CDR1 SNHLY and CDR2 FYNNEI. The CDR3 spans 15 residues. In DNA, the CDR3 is TGTGCCAGCGGTCTCGGGGACACGGCTTATCAGGACCTCCACTTT. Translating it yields CASGLGDTAYQDLHF.

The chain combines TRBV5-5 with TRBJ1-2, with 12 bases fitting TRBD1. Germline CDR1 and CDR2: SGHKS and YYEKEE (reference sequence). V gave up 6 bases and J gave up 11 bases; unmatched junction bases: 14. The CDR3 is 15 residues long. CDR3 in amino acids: CASNRGQGAARAYTF. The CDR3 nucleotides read TGTGCCAGCAACCGGGGACAGGGGGCAGCGAGAGCATACACCTTC.

The CDR3 region is CASSQGRNRDNQPQHF. The CDR3 DNA is TGCGCCAGCAGCCAAGGAAGAAACAGGGATAATCAGCCCCAGCATTTT. The chain links TRBV4-1 to TRBJ1-5, with D possibly matching TRBD1 (6 bases). V lost 1 base, J lost 4 bases, and 14 bases lay in between. CDR1 is MGHRA and CDR2 is YSYEKL in the germline V gene. The CDR3 extends over 16 amino acids.

The CDR3 nucleotides read TGTGCCAGCAGCTTGGTGGCTAGCGGGGGGGCCGCAGATACGCAGTATTTT. As protein: CASSLVASGGAADTQYF. The chain carries TRBV5-4 and TRBJ2-3; TRBD2 matches 12 bases. Germline loops: CDR1 SGHNT, CDR2 YYREEE (reference sequence). This CDR3 is 17 amino acids long. J lost 4 bases, V lost 0 bases, and 6 bases had no gene match.

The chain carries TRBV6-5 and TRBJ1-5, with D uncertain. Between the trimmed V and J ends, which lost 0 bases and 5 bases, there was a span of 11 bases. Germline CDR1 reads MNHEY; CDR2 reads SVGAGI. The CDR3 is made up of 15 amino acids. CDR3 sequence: CASSYSGSWDQPQHF. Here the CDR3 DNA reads TGTGCCAGCAGTTACTCCGGGAGCTGGGATCAGCCCCAGCATTTT.

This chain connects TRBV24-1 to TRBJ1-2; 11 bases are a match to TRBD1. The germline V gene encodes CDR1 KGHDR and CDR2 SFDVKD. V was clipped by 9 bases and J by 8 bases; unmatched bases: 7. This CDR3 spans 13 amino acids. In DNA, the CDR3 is TGTGCCACCTCAGGACAGGGGGCCTTCGGCTACACCTTC. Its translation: CATSGQGAFGYTF.

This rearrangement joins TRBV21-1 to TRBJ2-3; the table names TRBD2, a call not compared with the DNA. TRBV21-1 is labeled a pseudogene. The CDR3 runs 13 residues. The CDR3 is CASRRDCTDTQYF. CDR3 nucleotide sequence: TGTGCCAGCAGGAGGGACTGCACAGATACGCAGTATTTT.

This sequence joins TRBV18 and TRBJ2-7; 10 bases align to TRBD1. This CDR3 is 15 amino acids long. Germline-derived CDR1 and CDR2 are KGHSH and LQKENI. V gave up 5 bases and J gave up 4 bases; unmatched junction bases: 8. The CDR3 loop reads CASSGTGTGAYEQYF. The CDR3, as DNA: TGTGCCAGCTCAGGGACCGGGACAGGGGCGTACGAGCAGTACTTC.

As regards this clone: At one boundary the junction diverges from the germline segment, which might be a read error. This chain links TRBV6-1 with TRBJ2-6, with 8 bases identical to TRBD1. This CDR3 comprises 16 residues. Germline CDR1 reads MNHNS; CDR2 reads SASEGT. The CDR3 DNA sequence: TGTGCCAGCACTGAACAGGGGGTAGGTGGGGCCAACGTCCTGACTTTC. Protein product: CASTEQGVGGANVLTF.

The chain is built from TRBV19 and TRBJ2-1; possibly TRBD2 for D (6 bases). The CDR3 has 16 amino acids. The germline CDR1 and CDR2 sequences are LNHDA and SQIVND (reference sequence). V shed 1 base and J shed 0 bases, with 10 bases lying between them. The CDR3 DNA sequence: TGTGCCAGTAGTATAGGGGGACTGCTCTCCTACAATGAGCAGTTCTTC. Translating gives CASSIGGLLSYNEQFF.

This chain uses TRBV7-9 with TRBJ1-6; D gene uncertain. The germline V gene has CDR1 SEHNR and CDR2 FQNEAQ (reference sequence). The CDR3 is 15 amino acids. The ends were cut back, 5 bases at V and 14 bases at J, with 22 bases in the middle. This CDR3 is CASSAQVTVPGALHF. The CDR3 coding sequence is TGTGCCAGCAGCGCCCAAGTTACAGTACCCGGGGCCCTCCACTTT.